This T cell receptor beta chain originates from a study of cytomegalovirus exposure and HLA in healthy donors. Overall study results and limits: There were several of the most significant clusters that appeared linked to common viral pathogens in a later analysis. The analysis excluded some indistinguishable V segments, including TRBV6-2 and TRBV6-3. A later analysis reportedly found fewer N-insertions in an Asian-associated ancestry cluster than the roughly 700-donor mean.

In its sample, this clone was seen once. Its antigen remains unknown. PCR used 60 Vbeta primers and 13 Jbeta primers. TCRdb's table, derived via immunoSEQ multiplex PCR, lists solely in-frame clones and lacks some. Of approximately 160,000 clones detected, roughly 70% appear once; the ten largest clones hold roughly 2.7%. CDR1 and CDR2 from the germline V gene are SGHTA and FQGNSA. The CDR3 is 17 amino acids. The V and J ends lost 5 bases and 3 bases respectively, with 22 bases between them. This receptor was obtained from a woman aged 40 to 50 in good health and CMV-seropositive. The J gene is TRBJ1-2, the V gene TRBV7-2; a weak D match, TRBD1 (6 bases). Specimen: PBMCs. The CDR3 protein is CASSPAQGQAHDYGYTF. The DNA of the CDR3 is TGTGCCAGCAGCCCCGCTCAGGGACAAGCGCATGACTATGGCTACACCTTC.